Below, 15 T cell receptor beta chains from the same sample are listed, as sequenced in a study of blood T cell repertoires in COVID-19. The assay was immunoSEQ multiplex PCR, and TCRdb's table has in-frame clones only and misses some. In the table there are about 240,000 clones, 75% to 90% of which are singletons. The material sequenced was peripheral blood. Receptors were obtained from a man in his sixties who had recovered from COVID-19.

This clone was counted a single time. The chain is built from TRBV28 and TRBJ2-7, with a weak D call TRBD2 (6 bases). CDR3 length equals 13 residues. Trimming stripped 7 bases from V and 5 bases from J, with 15 bases between. Per the germline V gene, CDR1 is MDHEN and CDR2 is SYDVKM. The CDR3 DNA reads TGTGCCAGCACGCGGAGTGGAGGGAACGAGCAGTACGTC. Protein: CASTRSGGNEQYV.

The chain carries TRBV27 and TRBJ1-5, with 9 nucleotides matching TRBD1. The CDR3 spans 16 residues. The germline CDR1 and CDR2 sequences are MNHEY and SMNVEV (reference sequence). The junction had 12 bases not matched to a gene; V was cut back by 8 bases and J by 4 bases. CDR3 region: CASGKRGTGSNQPQHF. The CDR3 DNA reads TGTGCCAGCGGCAAAAGAGGGACAGGGAGTAATCAGCCCCAGCATTTT.

The CDR3 spells CASSFGDFAYEQYF. The CDR3 coding sequence is TGTGCCAGCAGCTTCGGGGACTTTGCCTACGAGCAGTACTTC. The chain recombines TRBV7-8 with TRBJ2-7; D possibly corresponds to TRBD2 (6 bases). The V gene's germline CDR1 is SGHVS and CDR2 FQNEAQ. The V gene lost 3 bases and the J gene lost 2 bases, with 11 bases spanning the gap. The CDR3 is 14 residues long.

This chain uses TRBV6-4 with TRBJ2-3; TRBD2 agrees at 7 bases. From germline, CDR1 is MRHNA and CDR2 SNTAGT. V trimming: 7 bases; J trimming: 4 bases; junction bases outside the gene matches: 17. The CDR3 runs to 17 residues. For the CDR3, the DNA is TGTGCCAGCACTGCTAGGCTAGCGGACATTCGGGCAGATACGCAGTATTTT. Translated, it gives CASTARLADIRADTQYF.

This chain uses TRBV6-6 with TRBJ1-2; 11 nucleotides align to TRBD1. Trimming took 11 bases from V and 8 from J; bases not matched to a gene: 13. The CDR3 has 14 amino acids. CDR1 is MNHNY and CDR2 is SVGAGI in the germline V gene (reference sequence). The DNA for the CDR3 is TGTGCCTCCTCAGTTATGGACAGGGGGCAGGGCTACACCTTC. Its translation: CASSVMDRGQGYTF.

This clone was counted a single time. The chain combines TRBV7-9 with TRBJ1-1; tentative D call: TRBD1 (5 bases). In germline, CDR1 is SEHNR, CDR2 FQNEAQ (reference sequence). V was pared by 5 bases and J by 0 bases, with 13 bases between. This CDR3 contains 15 residues. CDR3 protein: CASSLRKGVNTEAFF. As DNA, the CDR3 is TGTGCCAGCAGCCTAAGAAAAGGGGTGAACACTGAAGCTTTCTTT.

This rearrangement joins TRBV18 to TRBJ2-1, with TRBD1 identical over 9 bases. Germline assignment: CDR1 KGHSH and CDR2 LQKENI. The CDR3 runs to 13 residues. V was clipped by 5 bases and J by 6 bases; unmatched bases: 2. The CDR3 protein is CASSAQGANEQFF. The CDR3 coding sequence is TGTGCCAGCTCAGCACAGGGGGCCAATGAGCAGTTCTTC.

The chain carries TRBV11-3 and TRBJ2-1; D remains unclear. V was pared by 6 bases and J by 5 bases, with 14 bases between. This CDR3 comprises 14 residues. Per germline, CDR1 SGHNT and CDR2 YENEEA. The chain's CDR3 is CASSRGVEHNEQFF. The CDR3 nucleotides read TGTGCCAGCAGTCGAGGTGTAGAGCACAATGAGCAGTTCTTC.

V is TRBV23-1 and J is TRBJ1-2, with TRBD1 identical over 7 bases. TRBV23-1 is classed as an ORF, of uncertain function. The J segment lost 3 bases and the V segment lost 0 bases, leaving 1 base of the junction unmatched. The CDR3 covers 14 residues. As DNA, the CDR3 is TGCGCCAGCAGTCAATCGGACAGGTACTATGGCTACACCTTC. It translates to CASSQSDRYYGYTF.

The chain couples TRBV5-1 to TRBJ1-4, with TRBD1 identical over 10 bases. Germline lookup yields CDR1 SGHRS and CDR2 YFSETQ. The CDR3 spans 14 residues. The J segment lost 2 bases and the V segment lost 7 bases, leaving 2 bases of the junction unmatched. CDR3 bases: TGCGCCAGCGGGGGACAGGGGACTAATGAAAAACTGTTTTTT. It codes for CASGGQGTNEKLFF.

The V call is TRBV14, the J call TRBJ2-1, with D unresolved. V was clipped by 4 bases and J by 9 bases, with 13 bases between them. This CDR3 has 13 amino acids. Germline loops: CDR1 SGHDN, CDR2 FVKESK. CDR3 amino acids: CASSLSRRSEQFF. The CDR3 DNA is TGTGCCAGCAGCCTCAGTCGGCGGTCTGAGCAGTTCTTC.

This clone was counted a few times. The rearrangement uses TRBV6-2 or TRBV6-3 and TRBJ1-5; no clear D. CDR1 and CDR2 from the germline V gene are MNHEY and SVGEGT. The CDR3 loop spans 17 amino acids. Trimming pared 0 bases from V and 3 bases from J, leaving 15 bases between. The CDR3 region has the DNA TGTGCCAGCAGTTACTCGTCGAACTACGGGTTCAATCAGCCCCAGCATTTT. Its protein product is CASSYSSNYGFNQPQHF.

Notes on this clone: This sample includes further DNA sequences coding for the same CDR3. The CDR3 nucleotides are TGTGCCAGTAGTTCAAGTAGAGAGCAGTACTTC. Encoded protein: CASSSSREQYF. The rearrangement uses TRBV19 and TRBJ2-7; D remains ambiguous. Germline V gene sequence: CDR1 LNHDA, CDR2 SQIVND (reference sequence). V was cut by 5 bases and J by 7 bases, with 9 bases left in between. This CDR3 has 11 residues.

The DNA of the CDR3 is TGTGCCAGCAGTTACCGACAGAACTATGGCTACACCTTC. Translating gives CASSYRQNYGYTF. The rearrangement links TRBV6-5 to TRBJ1-2; possibly TRBD1 for D (5 bases). Trimming removed 2 bases from V and 2 bases from J, with 6 bases in between. This CDR3 region has 13 residues. CDR1 is MNHEY, CDR2 SVGAGI, per germline.

This clone appeared a single time. The chain recombines TRBV10-3 with TRBJ1-1; D is ambiguous. V lost 5 bases and J 5 bases, leaving 12 bases between the germline ends. The CDR3 runs to 13 residues. Germline V gene lookup returns CDR1 ENHRY and CDR2 SYGVKD. The CDR3 sequence is CAISPSLLTEAFF. In DNA, the CDR3 is TGTGCCATCAGTCCTTCCCTACTAACTGAAGCTTTCTTT.